These 30 T cell receptor beta chains were all obtained from the same sample, sequenced in a study of OX40 agonist ivuxolimab in advanced cancers. Assay: immunoSEQ multiplex PCR; the TCRdb copy retains only in-frame clones and omits some. The profile shows almost 80,000 clones, approximately 84% of them singletons. Sample: CD4+ or CD8+ T cells sorted from blood, taken in a trial of the OX40 agonist ivuxolimab. Source of these receptors: an adult with an advanced solid tumor such as melanoma, head and neck, liver or kidney cancer.

V and J are TRBV28 and TRBJ1-1; no firm D call. This CDR3 is built from 12 residues. Per germline, CDR1 MDHEN and CDR2 SYDVKM. The V and J ends lost 6 bases and 3 bases respectively, with 8 bases between them. Here the CDR3 reads CASRAPHTEAFF. CDR3 bases: TGTGCCAGCAGGGCCCCCCACACTGAAGCTTTCTTT. The whole variable domain, remainder taken from reference TRBV28 and TRBJ1-1, is DVKVTQSSRYLVKRTGEKVFLECVQDMDHENMFWYRQDPGLGLRLIYFSYDVKMKEKGDIPEGYSVSREKKERFSLILESASTNQTSMYLCASRAPHTEAFFGQGTRLTVV.

The rearrangement links TRBV19 to TRBJ1-3, with D possibly TRBD1 on 5 matching bases. V lost 3 bases and J 0 bases, leaving 12 bases between the germline ends. Germline lookup yields CDR1 LNHDA and CDR2 SQIVND (reference sequence). The CDR3 is 16 residues long. The CDR3 here is CASSMGRADSGNTIYF. For the CDR3, the DNA is TGTGCCAGTAGTATGGGACGGGCCGACTCTGGAAACACCATATATTTT. Full variable domain (remainder filled in from reference TRBV19 and TRBJ1-3): DGGITQSPKYLFRKEGQNVTLSCEQNLNHDAMYWYRQDPGQGLRLIYYSQIVNDFQKGDIAEGYSVSREKKESFPLTVTSAQKNPTAFYLCASSMGRADSGNTIYFGEGSWLTVV.

The chain joins TRBV12-5 to TRBJ2-1, with D possibly matching TRBD2 (5 bases). This CDR3 contains 14 residues. Germline V gives CDR1 LGHNT, CDR2 FRNRAP. The germline V and J ends were trimmed by 2 bases and 3 bases, with 8 bases remaining between them. The CDR3 loop reads CASGLPEVYNEQFF. CDR3 DNA: TGTGCTAGTGGTTTGCCGGAGGTCTACAATGAGCAGTTCTTC.

This chain joins TRBV5-1 and TRBJ1-3; no definite D call. Germline CDR1 SGHRS, CDR2 YFSETQ. V was cut by 0 bases and J by 0 bases, with 10 bases left in between. The CDR3 extends over 16 amino acids. CDR3 sequence reads: CASSLAGDPSGNTIYF. The CDR3 region has the DNA TGCGCCAGCAGCTTGGCTGGAGACCCCTCTGGAAACACCATATATTTT.

The V gene is TRBV2, the J gene TRBJ1-2, with 7 bases that match TRBD1. This CDR3 region has 16 residues. Looked up from germline, CDR1 is SNHLY and CDR2 is FYNNEI. V dropped 0 bases and J dropped 6; count of bases not matched to a gene: 10. The CDR3 loop is CASSEARQGNLDGYTF. The CDR3 DNA sequence: TGTGCCAGCAGTGAAGCGCGACAGGGTAATTTGGATGGCTACACCTTC. Filled out from reference TRBV2 and TRBJ1-2, the complete variable domain reads EPEVTQTPSHQVTQMGQEVILRCVPISNHLYFYWYRQILGQKVEFLVSFYNNEISEKSEIFDDQFSVERPDGSNFTLKIRSTKLEDSAMYFCASSEARQGNLDGYTFGSGTRLTVV.

The CDR3, as DNA: TGTGCCAGCAGCTTGTCCTACAATGAGCAGTTCTTC. Its translation is CASSLSYNEQFF. The V and J genes are TRBV5-4 and TRBJ2-1; D is undetermined. Germline CDR1 is SGHNT and CDR2 is YYREEE (reference sequence). Trimming removed 1 base at V and 1 base at J, with 0 bases between. The CDR3 length is 12 residues.

The V call is TRBV5-1, the J call TRBJ1-1, with D tentatively TRBD1 (5 bases). The CDR3 spans 16 residues. In germline, CDR1 is SGHRS, CDR2 YFSETQ. Trimming stripped 3 bases from V and 0 bases from J, with 15 bases between. CDR3 nucleotides: TGCGCCAGCAGCTGGGGGTCTTGGGTAATGAACACTGAAGCTTTCTTT. This sequence encodes CASSWGSWVMNTEAFF.

The chain recombines TRBV6-6 with TRBJ1-2; D unresolved. Germline V lookup: CDR1 MNHNY, CDR2 SVGAGI (reference sequence). CDR3 size: 13 residues. V lost 6 bases and J 7 bases, leaving 15 bases between the germline ends. CDR3 amino acids: CASSRGPERGYTF. The CDR3 coding sequence is TGTGCCAGCAGCCGTGGACCCGAGCGTGGCTACACCTTC.

The J gene is TRBJ2-2, the V gene TRBV5-1; D not certain. The germline gives CDR1 SGHRS, CDR2 YFSETQ. The CDR3 length is 14 residues. V was trimmed by 6 bases and J by 0 bases, leaving 9 bases between them. The CDR3 bases are TGCGCCAGCAAGTTGGCCGCGAACACCGGGGAGCTGTTTTTT. Its translation: CASKLAANTGELFF.

The chain recombines TRBV14 with TRBJ1-1; weak D call: TRBD1 (5 bases). This CDR3 spans 13 amino acids. Trimming cost V 4 bases and J 10 bases, with 16 bases left between them. Germline V lookup: CDR1 SGHDN, CDR2 FVKESK. The CDR3 spells CASSLSGVWGAFF. The DNA for the CDR3 is TGTGCCAGCAGCCTTTCGGGGGTCTGGGGAGCTTTCTTT.

The chain has TRBV6-6 and TRBJ2-1, with D possibly matching TRBD2 (6 bases). The CDR3 loop spans 14 amino acids. CDR1 and CDR2 from the germline V gene are MNHNY and SVGAGI (reference sequence). The V end lost 6 bases, the J end lost 1 base, and 10 bases lay between the germline ends. In DNA form, the CDR3 reads TGTGCCAGCAGCCCAGGACTATCCTACAATGAGCAGTTCTTC. Translating it yields CASSPGLSYNEQFF.

The J gene is TRBJ1-2, the V gene TRBV19; no clear D. This CDR3 comprises 14 residues. The V gene lost 6 bases and the J gene lost 2 bases, with 13 bases spanning the gap. The V gene's germline CDR1 is LNHDA and CDR2 SQIVND (reference sequence). As DNA, the CDR3 is TGTGCCAGTAGCACGTCGTTAGGGAACTATGGCTACACCTTC. Translating gives CASSTSLGNYGYTF.

J is TRBJ2-1 and V is TRBV29-1; no firm D call. This CDR3 spans 11 amino acids. From germline, CDR1 is SQVTM and CDR2 ANQGSEA. Trimming pared 4 bases from V and 5 bases from J, leaving 6 bases between. Here the CDR3 reads CSVVSDNEQFF. The CDR3 region has the DNA TGCAGCGTTGTTTCGGACAATGAGCAGTTCTTC.

This clone was recorded a few times. The V call is TRBV28, the J call TRBJ2-7; a possible D gene is TRBD2 (6 bases). Trimming shortened V by 3 bases and J by 4 bases, and 13 bases separated the two germline ends. This CDR3 is built from 14 residues. Looked up from germline, CDR1 is MDHEN and CDR2 is SYDVKM. In DNA, the CDR3 is TGTGCCAGCAGTTTGGGGGGATGGGGTTACGAGCAGTACTTC. This codes for CASSLGGWGYEQYF.

This chain links TRBV5-1 with TRBJ1-1; no clear D. There are 11 residues in the CDR3. Trimming left V 5 bases short and J 0 bases short, with 2 bases between. Germline CDR1 reads SGHRS; CDR2 reads YFSETQ. This CDR3 reads CASRVNTEAFF. The DNA of the CDR3 is TGCGCCAGCAGGGTGAACACTGAAGCTTTCTTT.

This chain uses TRBV2 with TRBJ2-7, with 7 bases fitting TRBD1. The CDR3 contains 14 residues. V trimming: 6 bases; J trimming: 0 bases; junction bases outside the gene matches: 5. The germline V gene encodes CDR1 SNHLY and CDR2 FYNNEI. The CDR3 here is CASRSQGSSYEQYF. CDR3 DNA: TGTGCCAGCAGGTCACAGGGGAGCTCCTACGAGCAGTACTTC.

V and J are TRBV10-3 and TRBJ1-1; 7 bases are a match to TRBD1. CDR3 length: 12 amino acids. With 11 bases clipped from V and 2 bases from J, the junction kept 5 bases outside the gene matches. Germline V gene sequence: CDR1 ENHRY, CDR2 SYGVKD. As DNA, the CDR3 is TGTGCCGGGGGACAGAGAAACACTGAAGCTTTCTTT. Translated, it gives CAGGQRNTEAFF.

This clone was picked up one time. V and J are TRBV11-1 and TRBJ2-2, with D perhaps given as TRBD1 or TRBD2 (5 bases each). CDR1 is SGHAT, CDR2 FQDESV, per germline (reference sequence). This CDR3 has 15 residues. The ends were cut back, 5 bases at V and 6 bases at J, with 16 bases in the middle. CDR3 sequence: CASSPGTAQAGELFF. For the CDR3, the DNA is TGTGCCAGCAGCCCCGGGACGGCGCAAGCCGGGGAGCTGTTTTTT.

The V and J genes are TRBV30 and TRBJ2-1; TRBD2 aligns across 8 bases. In germline, CDR1 is GTSNPN, CDR2 SVGIG (reference sequence). The CDR3 sequence is 17 residues long. After removal of 1 base from V and 10 bases from J, the junction contained 18 bases not matched to a gene. The CDR3 DNA reads as TGTGCCTGGAGTGGCGGGGCGGGAGGACTCGCCGTCAACGAGCAGTTCTTC. Its protein product is CAWSGGAGGLAVNEQFF.

This chain joins TRBV7-2 and TRBJ2-5; no reliable D call. The germline gives CDR1 SGHTA, CDR2 FQGNSA. Trimming removed 1 base at V and 2 bases at J, with 8 bases between. The CDR3 sequence is 14 residues long. The DNA for the CDR3 is TGTGCCAGCAGCTTAGGGGCTCGACAAGAGACCCAGTACTTC. Protein: CASSLGARQETQYF.

This clone showed up just once. The CDR3 region has the DNA TGTGCCAGCATAGGATCGGCGGAAAAACTGTTTTTT. As protein: CASIGSAEKLFF. This rearrangement joins TRBV2 to TRBJ1-4, with D unresolved. CDR1 SNHLY and CDR2 FYNNEI come from the germline V gene. The CDR3 runs to 12 residues. Trimming stripped 7 bases from V and 8 bases from J, with 11 bases between.

The chain uses TRBV28 and TRBJ2-7; 7 positions agree with TRBD2. CDR3 length equals 18 residues. J was trimmed by 7 bases and V by 5 bases; bases with no gene match: 23. Per the germline V gene, CDR1 is MDHEN and CDR2 is SYDVKM. CDR3 nucleotides: TGTGCCAGCAGTACCTACCGACCGGGACGTAGGGAGGGGCTGGAGCAGTACTTC. Its protein is CASSTYRPGRREGLEQYF.

This clone has more than one count but fewer than ten. The gene calls are TRBV5-1 and TRBJ1-2; unclear D gene. Germline CDR1 is SGHRS and CDR2 is YFSETQ. CDR3 size: 13 residues. The V end lost 0 bases, the J end lost 1 base, and 4 bases lay between the germline ends. The CDR3 DNA follows: TGCGCCAGCAGCTTGGAGATTAACTATGGCTACACCTTC. It yields the protein CASSLEINYGYTF.

The V and J genes are TRBV5-1 and TRBJ1-3; D remains unclear. Germline V gene data show CDR1 as SGHRS and CDR2 as YFSETQ. The V end lost 3 bases, the J end lost 0 bases, and 13 bases lay between the germline ends. The CDR3 length is 16 residues. The CDR3 is CASSSGPSGSGNTIYF. CDR3 bases: TGCGCCAGCAGCTCGGGCCCATCGGGCTCTGGAAACACCATATATTTT.

The chain recombines TRBV6-4 with TRBJ1-2, with a possible D match to TRBD1 (5 bases). V lost 6 bases and J lost 6, with 8 bases in between. CDR3 length equals 11 residues. From germline, CDR1 is MRHNA and CDR2 SNTAGT. The CDR3 bases are TGTGCCAGCAGCCAGGGTAATGGCTACACCTTC. It encodes CASSQGNGYTF.

The gene calls are TRBV30 and TRBJ1-3; D is possibly TRBD1 (6 bases). V was shortened by 5 bases and J by 6 bases, with 23 bases between the two germline ends. This CDR3 comprises 16 residues. Germline CDR1 reads GTSNPN; CDR2 reads SVGIG (reference sequence). The DNA of the CDR3 is TGTGCCTGGGGGGGGCGGGCACTTCGTCCGGAAAACACCATATATTTT. Protein sequence: CAWGGRALRPENTIYF.

The rearrangement uses TRBV19 and TRBJ2-5; the D gene is possibly TRBD1 (5 bases). The CDR3 consists of 14 residues. Trimming stripped 4 bases from V and 5 bases from J, with 14 bases between. Germline CDR1 LNHDA, CDR2 SQIVND (reference sequence). This chain's CDR3 is CASSNLGEVETQYF. The CDR3 nucleotides read TGTGCCAGTAGTAACTTAGGGGAAGTGGAGACCCAGTACTTC. The complete variable domain, with remaining parts taken from reference TRBV19 and TRBJ2-5, reads DGGITQSPKYLFRKEGQNVTLSCEQNLNHDAMYWYRQDPGQGLRLIYYSQIVNDFQKGDIAEGYSVSREKKESFPLTVTSAQKNPTAFYLCASSNLGEVETQYFGPGTRLLVL.

This chain joins TRBV7-9 and TRBJ1-3, with D possibly matching TRBD1 (5 bases). Germline V gene data show CDR1 as SEHNR and CDR2 as FQNEAQ (reference sequence). Trimming removed 2 bases at V and 4 bases at J, with 18 bases between. This CDR3 region has 17 residues. CDR3 nucleotides: TGTGCCAGCAGCTTATTGGGGGGATCCCCTATCGGAAACACCATATATTTT. It translates to CASSLLGGSPIGNTIYF. Looking up the rest from reference TRBV7-9 and TRBJ1-3 gives the full variable domain: DTGVSQNPRHKITKRGQNVTFRCDPISEHNRLYWYRQTLGQGPEFLTYFQNEAQLEKSRLLSDRFSAERPKGSFSTLEIQRTEQGDSAMYLCASSLLGGSPIGNTIYFGEGSWLTVV.

The chain employs TRBV7-9 and TRBJ1-4; weak D call: TRBD1 (6 bases). The CDR3 sequence is 16 residues long. Looked up from germline, CDR1 is SEHNR and CDR2 is FQNEAQ (reference sequence). Trimming left V 5 bases short and J 2 bases short, with 15 bases between. CDR3 in DNA: TGTGCCAGCAGCAGGGGGACTAGCTCTACTAATGAAAAACTGTTTTTT. Its translation: CASSRGTSSTNEKLFF.

The chain recombines TRBV11-3 with TRBJ2-3; D may be TRBD2 (6 bases). Per germline, CDR1 SGHNT and CDR2 YENEEA. V was cut by 4 bases and J by 5 bases, with 16 bases left in between. The CDR3 runs 15 residues. CDR3 loop: CASSSNRGKGDTQYF. The CDR3 nucleotides read TGTGCCAGCAGCTCAAACCGGGGGAAAGGAGATACGCAGTATTTT.